Below, 23 T cell receptor beta chains from the same sample are listed, as sequenced in a study of breast tumors, draining lymph nodes, adjacent tissues. TCRdb recomputed calls from the multiplex PCR reads with MiXCR, one row per CDR3 protein. This sample carries about 15,000 distinct CDR3 sequences, roughly 50% of them seen once, and the ten largest clones take roughly 28%. Material for sequencing was tumor-adjacent breast tissue. These receptors were obtained from a female donor with breast cancer. Some clones in this sample may be carry-over from other donors' samples.

About this clonotype: The junction does not match germline at one end; this may be a read error. The chain uses TRBV15 and TRBJ2-2; tentatively, D is TRBD2 (5 bases). Germline CDR1 LNHNV, CDR2 YYDKDF (reference sequence). The CDR3 spans 16 residues. The CDR3 sequence: CATSRPGVRGSGELIF. DNA of the CDR3: TGTGCCACCAGCAGACCCGGGGTCCGGGGTTCCGGGGAGCTGATCTTT.

This clonotype was observed a few times. The chain joins TRBV5-1 to TRBJ2-3; 10 bases are a match to TRBD2. Germline values: CDR1 SGHRS, CDR2 YFSETQ. Trimming took 4 bases from V and 4 from J; bases not matched to a gene: 15. The CDR3 has 18 amino acids. The DNA of the CDR3 is TGCGCCAGCAGCAGGCTAGCGGGAGCGGGAGGAGAAGCAGATACGCAGTATTTT. This sequence encodes CASSRLAGAGGEADTQYF.

This chain uses TRBV2 with TRBJ2-1, with 13 bases that match TRBD2. This CDR3 contains 17 residues. V gave up 4 bases and J gave up 7 bases; unmatched junction bases: 10. CDR1 is SNHLY, CDR2 FYNNEI, per germline. CDR3 coding DNA: TGTGCCAGCAGTGGGGGGACTAGCGGGAAAAAACGGAATGAGCAGTTCTTC. Its translation: CASSGGTSGKKRNEQFF.

This rearrangement joins TRBV13 to TRBJ2-7, with 9 bases fitting TRBD1. Germline V lookup: CDR1 PRHDT, CDR2 FYEKMQ (reference sequence). This CDR3 is built from 14 residues. Trimming at V came to 0 bases and at J to 4 bases, leaving 1 base not matched to a gene. In DNA form, the CDR3 reads TGTGCCAGCAGCTTAGGGACAGGGGGGTACGAGCAGTACTTC. It codes for CASSLGTGGYEQYF.

This clonotype counts as medium-sized. The rearrangement joins TRBV7-2 to TRBJ2-5; TRBD2 might be the D (5 bases). Trimming took off 4 bases at V and 1 base at J, with 10 bases between the two ends. CDR1 and CDR2 (germline): SGHTA, FQGNSA. The CDR3 runs to 14 residues. The CDR3 here is CASSSPGSQETQYF. The CDR3 nucleotides are TGTGCCAGCAGCTCCCCGGGGAGCCAAGAGACCCAGTACTTC.

This clonotype was recorded many times. A much more abundant neighbour one base away suggests this may be a read error. V is TRBV11-2 and J is TRBJ2-3, with 8 bases matching TRBD2. Germline loops: CDR1 SGHAT, CDR2 FQNNGV. The junction had 19 bases not matched to a gene; V was cut back by 5 bases and J by 6 bases. The CDR3 runs to 18 residues. The CDR3 bases are TGTGCCAGCAGCCAACCACTAGCGGCGGGCCGACTCTTGGATACGCAGTATTTT. The encoded protein is CASSQPLAAGRLLDTQYF.

This clonotype was seen repeatedly, ten times or more. The chain combines TRBV28 with TRBJ2-4, with 8 positions matching TRBD2. CDR1 and CDR2 from the germline V gene are MDHEN and SYDVKM. This CDR3 region has 18 residues. After removal of 2 bases from V and 8 bases from J, the junction contained 17 bases not matched to a gene. CDR3 residues: CASSLIRLAGSTGDIQYF. DNA for the CDR3: TGTGCCAGCAGTTTAATACGGCTAGCGGGTAGTACTGGGGACATTCAGTACTTC.

By its share, this clonotype is medium-sized. The chain carries TRBV20-1 and TRBJ2-1, with D maybe TRBD2 (5 bases). CDR1 is DFQATT, CDR2 SNEGSKA, per germline (reference sequence). Deletions cut 0 bases from V and 7 bases from J, with 16 bases between. The CDR3 totals 15 residues. The DNA for the CDR3 is TGCAGTGCTAGAGATATACTAGAGAGGCGGAATGAGCAGTTCTTC. As protein: CSARDILERRNEQFF.

This clonotype has at least ten counts. This sequence joins TRBV6-2 or TRBV6-3 and TRBJ2-6; D may be TRBD2 (5 bases). The germline V gene has CDR1 MNHEY and CDR2 SVGEGT. V lost 5 bases, J lost 1 base, and 9 bases lay in between. There are 15 residues in the CDR3. CDR3 protein: CASSHGGSGANVLTF. As DNA, the CDR3 is TGTGCCAGCAGTCACGGAGGTTCTGGGGCCAACGTCCTGACTTTC.

Within the sample, this clonotype is medium-sized (0.01 to 0.1%). This rearrangement joins TRBV12-3 or TRBV12-4 to TRBJ2-5; D unclear. Trimming cost V 3 bases and J 3 bases, with 5 bases left between them. This CDR3 has 12 residues. CDR3 DNA: TGTGCCAGCAGTTTGAACAAAGAGACCCAGTACTTC. This sequence encodes CASSLNKETQYF.

The chain joins TRBV9 to TRBJ2-5; D uncertain. The CDR3 is made up of 14 amino acids. The V gene's germline CDR1 is SGDLS and CDR2 YYNGEE. V was clipped by 0 bases and J by 0 bases, with 6 bases between them. CDR3 in amino acids: CASSVGAHQETQYF. The CDR3 DNA sequence: TGTGCCAGCAGCGTAGGGGCTCACCAAGAGACCCAGTACTTC.

In its sample, this clonotype ranks as medium-sized. The V and J genes are TRBV2 and TRBJ2-7, with D tentatively TRBD2 (6 bases). Deletions cut 6 bases from V and 2 bases from J, with 20 bases between. The CDR3 consists of 16 residues. The germline V gene encodes CDR1 SNHLY and CDR2 FYNNEI. The CDR3 is CASRGGVGQFAYEQYF. CDR3 DNA sequence: TGTGCCAGCAGGGGAGGTGTAGGGCAGTTCGCCTACGAGCAGTACTTC.

In its sample, this clonotype was seen many times. A much more abundant neighbour one base away suggests this may be a read error. The rearrangement links TRBV20-1 to TRBJ2-7, with TRBD2 identical over 11 bases. Germline V gives CDR1 DFQATT, CDR2 SNEGSKA (reference sequence). J gave up 5 bases and V 6 bases, and 15 bases lay outside the gene matches. This CDR3 is built from 16 residues. The CDR3 region is CSAQAPGLAAGDEQYF. The CDR3 region has the DNA TGCAGTGCCCAAGCCCCGGGACTAGCGGCAGGGGACGAGCAGTACTTC.

In its sample, this clonotype was seen many times. This may be a read error, as it is one base from a much larger clone. J is TRBJ2-5 and V is TRBV7-9, with 8 bases aligning to TRBD2. CDR3 length: 15 amino acids. Germline-derived CDR1 and CDR2 are SEHNR and FQNEAQ (reference sequence). The CDR3 region is CASSLGLGGGETQHF. The DNA for the CDR3 is TGTGCCAGCAGCTTGGGACTAGGGGGAGGAGAGACCCAGCACTTC.

There are many counts of this clonotype. This chain links TRBV7-2 with TRBJ2-4; maybe TRBD1 (5 bases). Germline values: CDR1 SGHTA, CDR2 FQGNSA. Trimming pared 7 bases from V and 7 bases from J, leaving 17 bases between. This CDR3 spans 14 amino acids. CDR3 sequence (DNA): TGTGCCAGCACCCCTAGGGCCCAGGGTAACATTCAGTACTTC. This encodes CASTPRAQGNIQYF.

At least ten counts were recorded for this clonotype. This chain connects TRBV25-1 to TRBJ2-1; TRBD2 aligns across 8 bases. Germline V gene sequence: CDR1 MGHDK, CDR2 SYGVNS. CDR3 size: 16 residues. Trimming removed 4 bases from V and 0 bases from J; junction bases left unmatched: 5. The CDR3, as DNA: TGTGCCAGCAGTGCGGTAGCGGGAAGCTCCTACAATGAGCAGTTCTTC. Translated: CASSAVAGSSYNEQFF.

This clonotype is deemed medium-sized. The chain employs TRBV20-1 and TRBJ2-3; possible D gene TRBD2, 6 bases. The CDR3 spans 11 residues. The V gene's germline CDR1 is DFQATT and CDR2 SNEGSKA (reference sequence). The ends were cut back, 1 base at V and 10 bases at J, with 9 bases in the middle. The CDR3 here is CSARGQRAQYF. The CDR3 DNA reads TGCAGTGCTAGAGGCCAGCGGGCGCAGTATTTT.

This clonotype is a singleton in its sample. V is TRBV28 and J is TRBJ2-7; either TRBD1 or TRBD2 may fit D (6 bases each). The V and J ends lost 6 bases and 5 bases respectively, with 17 bases between them. Germline V gives CDR1 MDHEN, CDR2 SYDVKM. CDR3 length equals 14 residues. The CDR3 sequence is CASSWRGGIHEQYF. DNA of the CDR3: TGTGCCAGCAGCTGGAGAGGGGGGATCCACGAGCAGTACTTC.

With regard to this clonotype: No conserved phenylalanine or tryptophan ends this CDR3, so it is likely a read error. The gene calls are TRBV4-2 and TRBJ2-7; no definite D call. Germline V lookup: CDR1 LGHNA, CDR2 YNFKEQ. This CDR3 has 14 amino acids. Here the CDR3 reads CASSQGHNSYKQYY. The CDR3 nucleotides read TGTGCCAGCAGCCAAGGACATAACTCCTACAAGCAGTACTAC.

This clonotype was found many times. The chain has TRBV6-2 or TRBV6-3 and TRBJ2-7; 7 bases agree with TRBD1. This CDR3 is 15 amino acids long. Germline V gives CDR1 MNHEY, CDR2 SVGEGT. J was trimmed by 0 bases and V by 6 bases; bases with no gene match: 8. This CDR3 is CASSKTGDFSYEQYF. CDR3 bases: TGTGCCAGCAGCAAAACAGGGGATTTCTCCTACGAGCAGTACTTC.

Points on this clonotype: One end of the junction varies from germline; a read error may be responsible. This rearrangement joins TRBV3-1 to TRBJ1-6; TRBD1 matches 8 bases. This CDR3 comprises 14 residues. Per germline, CDR1 LGHDT and CDR2 YNNKEL (reference sequence). DNA for the CDR3: TGCGCCAGCAGCTATGACAGGGGAGGTTCACCCCTCGACTTT. Amino acids: CASSYDRGGSPLDF. Full variable domain (missing parts from reference TRBV3-1 and TRBJ1-6): DTAVSQTPKYLVTQMGNDKSIKCEQNLGHDTMYWYKQDSKKFLKIMFSYNNKELIINETVPNRFSPKSPDKAHLNLHINSLELGDSAVYFCASSYDRGGSPLDFGNGTRLTVT.

This clonotype was found many times. Being one base from a much bigger clone, this may be a read error. V gene TRBV20-1 combines with J gene TRBJ2-1; 7 nucleotides line up with TRBD2. CDR3 length equals 11 residues. The germline V gene has CDR1 DFQATT and CDR2 SNEGSKA (reference sequence). The CDR3 DNA follows: TGCAGTGCTCTCCGGGACTACCAGCAGTCCTTC. This sequence encodes CSALRDYQQSF.

As concerns this clonotype: The junction shows a germline mismatch at one end, possibly a read error. CDR3 loop: CSVGSSNNEQFF. The CDR3 coding sequence is TGCAGCGTTGGTAGCTCCAACAATGAGCAGTTCTTC. The V gene is TRBV29-1, the J gene TRBJ2-1; D ambiguous. Germline CDR1 is SQVTM and CDR2 is ANQGSEA. This CDR3 has 12 residues.